The 20 T cell receptor beta chains given below trace back to one sample, sequenced in a study of T cell repertoires in cytomegalovirus infection. For these receptors, no antigen is known. TCRdb redid the calling of the reads with MiXCR, one entry per CDR3 protein. Found here are some 940,000 distinct CDR3 sequences, approximately 30% of them singletons; the top ten hold roughly 12%. The specimen comprised cultured CD8+ T cells from PBMCs, sampled from culture after CMV antigen stimulation. All receptors come from a human donor in good health (CMV status not recorded). Some clones in this sample may be carry-over from other donors' samples.

This clonotype showed up just a few times. The V call is TRBV25-1, the J call TRBJ1-1; unclear D gene. CDR1 and CDR2 (germline): MGHDK, SYGVNS. This CDR3 has 13 residues. This CDR3 is CVSQRGVNTEAFF. The CDR3 DNA follows: TGTGTTTCCCAACGCGGCGTGAACACTGAAGCTTTCTTT.

The rearrangement links TRBV12-3 or TRBV12-4 to TRBJ1-5, with D perhaps TRBD1 (5 bases). V was trimmed by 5 bases and J by 6 bases, leaving 17 bases between them. CDR3 length: 15 amino acids. The CDR3 region is CASSPTDWEGQPQHF. CDR3 nucleotide sequence: TGTGCCAGCAGTCCGACAGACTGGGAGGGTCAGCCCCAGCATTTT.

This clonotype was picked up a small number of times. J is TRBJ1-1 and V is TRBV4-3; D call uncertain. The germline V gene has CDR1 LGHNA and CDR2 YSLEER. This CDR3 contains 15 residues. V was shortened by 3 bases and J by 4 bases, with 15 bases between the two germline ends. In nucleotides, the CDR3 is TGCGCCAGCAGCCACCCTGGGCCGGGGTCCACTGAAGCTTTCTTT. It codes for CASSHPGPGSTEAFF.

J is TRBJ2-1 and V is TRBV7-3, with a possible D match to TRBD1 (5 bases). Per germline, CDR1 SGHTA and CDR2 FQGTGA. The CDR3 runs to 12 residues. Deletions cut 3 bases from V and 10 bases from J, with 10 bases between. CDR3: CASSFPGKEQFF. CDR3 DNA sequence: TGTGCCAGCAGCTTTCCAGGGAAGGAGCAGTTCTTC.

This clonotype showed up just a few times. The CDR3: CATQPGATGELFF. In DNA form, the CDR3 reads TGTGCCACCCAACCAGGAGCCACCGGGGAGCTGTTTTTT. The gene calls are TRBV7-6 and TRBJ2-2, with D unclear. The CDR3 contains 13 residues. Trimming stripped 10 bases from V and 4 bases from J, with 13 bases between. Germline V lookup: CDR1 SGHVS, CDR2 FNYEAQ.

The rearrangement links TRBV27 to TRBJ1-5; no clear D gene. The CDR3 consists of 14 residues. The V end lost 2 bases, the J end lost 3 bases, and 8 bases lay between the germline ends. Germline CDR1 MNHEY, CDR2 SMNVEV (reference sequence). The CDR3 DNA follows: TGTGCCAGCAGTTTAAGGCGGTTCAATCAGCCCCAGCATTTT. This encodes CASSLRRFNQPQHF.

The chain is built from TRBV6-2 or TRBV6-3 and TRBJ2-3, with TRBD1 as a possible D gene (5 bases). The CDR3 covers 11 residues. Germline loops: CDR1 MNHEY, CDR2 SVGEGT. Trimming pared 7 bases from V and 4 bases from J, leaving 6 bases between. CDR3 coding DNA: TGTGCCAGCAAGGGGCCAGATACGCAGTATTTT. It encodes CASKGPDTQYF.

The chain links TRBV7-2 to TRBJ2-5; D unclear. The CDR3 totals 15 residues. Per the germline V gene, CDR1 is SGHTA and CDR2 is FQGNSA. V was trimmed by 1 base and J by 2 bases, leaving 11 bases between them. The CDR3 DNA reads TGTGCCAGCAGCTTAGTCCGGCGGCCTCAAGAGACCCAGTACTTC. Its protein product is CASSLVRRPQETQYF.

As DNA, the CDR3 is TGTGCCAGCACCTCCTCGGTGGAGGCGGGAACCTCCTCGGGCTCCTATAATTCACCCCTCCACTTT. Translating it yields CASTSSVEAGTSSGSYNSPLHF. V usage is TRBV6-6 and J usage is TRBJ1-6; D unclear. Looked up from germline, CDR1 is MNHNY and CDR2 is SVGAGI (reference sequence). The CDR3 has 22 amino acids. Trimming took 7 bases from V and 0 from J, leaving 31 bases between them.

This clonotype was observed a few times. The chain joins TRBV29-1 to TRBJ1-5; no definite D call. Trimming cost V 7 bases and J 2 bases, with 15 bases left between them. The CDR3 totals 14 residues. Germline CDR1 reads SQVTM; CDR2 reads ANQGSEA. Here the CDR3 DNA reads TGCAGCGCCGTGAGCGAGGGTGGCAATCAGCCCCAGCATTTT. Amino acid sequence: CSAVSEGGNQPQHF.

This clonotype was counted between two and nine times. The chain uses TRBV10-2 and TRBJ1-2, with D possibly TRBD1 on 5 matching bases. V was cut by 8 bases and J by 7 bases, with 14 bases left in between. The CDR3 is 12 residues long. Germline V gives CDR1 WSHSY, CDR2 SAAADI. CDR3 region: CASSGGNVGYTF. For the CDR3, the DNA is TGCGCCAGCTCCGGGGGGAACGTTGGCTACACCTTC.

This clonotype showed up just a few times. The chain joins TRBV12-3 or TRBV12-4 to TRBJ2-1, with D unclear. The CDR3 is 13 residues long. With 5 bases removed from V and 10 bases from J, the gap between germline ends came to 15 bases. CDR3 in DNA: TGTGCCAGCAGTCTCCCCCGGGCTAACGAGCAGTTCTTC. Protein product: CASSLPRANEQFF.

This clonotype was observed a handful of times. The chain links TRBV7-9 to TRBJ1-2; 7 bases map to TRBD1. V shed 5 bases and J 0 bases; nucleotides not matched to a gene: 6. The CDR3 is 15 residues long. Germline CDR1 and CDR2: SEHNR and FQNEAQ (reference sequence). CDR3 DNA sequence: TGTGCCAGCAGCATTGGACAGGCAGCTAACTATGGCTACACCTTC. Protein product: CASSIGQAANYGYTF. Full variable domain (missing parts from reference TRBV7-9 and TRBJ1-2): DTGVSQNPRHKITKRGQNVTFRCDPISEHNRLYWYRQTLGQGPEFLTYFQNEAQLEKSRLLSDRFSAERPKGSFSTLEIQRTEQGDSAMYLCASSIGQAANYGYTFGSGTRLTVV.

This chain joins TRBV6-5 and TRBJ2-5; D perhaps matches TRBD1 (5 bases). Germline values: CDR1 MNHEY, CDR2 SVGAGI. The CDR3 is made up of 14 amino acids. The V end was cut by 8 bases, the J end by 5 bases, with 18 bases between. CDR3: CASSVRAGSETQYF. The CDR3 DNA reads as TGTGCCAGCTCTGTTCGGGCAGGGTCGGAGACCCAGTACTTC.

A few counts support this clonotype. This chain links TRBV6-1 with TRBJ1-6; D gene unclear. The CDR3 has 14 residues. V was pared by 8 bases and J by 3 bases, with 11 bases between. Looked up from germline, CDR1 is MNHNS and CDR2 is SASEGT. This CDR3 is CASSPYGYNSPLHF. The CDR3 nucleotides read TGTGCCAGCTCACCTTACGGCTATAATTCACCCCTCCACTTT.

This clonotype occurred a few times. The chain links TRBV9 to TRBJ2-1; 9 positions agree with TRBD1. The CDR3 is 16 amino acids. V lost 3 bases and J lost 0; bases outside the gene matches: 4. Germline CDR1 SGDLS, CDR2 YYNGEE. CDR3 in amino acids: CASSGRQGVSYNEQFF. The CDR3 nucleotides are TGTGCCAGCAGCGGACGACAGGGGGTCTCCTACAATGAGCAGTTCTTC.

J is TRBJ2-5 and V is TRBV12-3 or TRBV12-4, with 7 bases lining up with TRBD1. V trimming: 5 bases; J trimming: 2 bases; junction bases outside the gene matches: 2. The CDR3 covers 13 residues. The CDR3 nucleotides read TGTGCCAGCAGTGGACAGGCTCAAGAGACCCAGTACTTC. Amino acid sequence: CASSGQAQETQYF.

The V call is TRBV18, the J call TRBJ1-1; D not resolved. The CDR3 sequence is 15 residues long. With 2 bases removed from V and 2 bases from J, the gap between germline ends came to 12 bases. In germline, CDR1 is KGHSH, CDR2 LQKENI. The CDR3 reads CASSPRAGDNTEAFF. The CDR3 nucleotides are TGTGCCAGCTCACCAAGAGCAGGCGATAACACTGAAGCTTTCTTT.

The chain recombines TRBV6-5 with TRBJ1-4, with a weak D call TRBD1 (5 bases). Germline V gene sequence: CDR1 MNHEY, CDR2 SVGAGI. The V gene lost 5 bases and the J gene lost 0 bases, with 10 bases spanning the gap. CDR3 size: 15 residues. The CDR3 is CASSPKTATNEKLFF. The CDR3, as DNA: TGTGCCAGCAGTCCTAAGACAGCAACTAATGAAAAACTGTTTTTT.

V gene TRBV4-1 combines with J gene TRBJ1-1; D not certain. CDR1 and CDR2 from the germline V gene are MGHRA and YSYEKL. The CDR3 contains 13 residues. The V end was cut by 1 base, the J end by 5 bases, with 8 bases between. The CDR3 loop reads CASSQASGTEAFF. The CDR3 DNA follows: TGCGCCAGCAGCCAAGCGAGCGGGACTGAAGCTTTCTTT.